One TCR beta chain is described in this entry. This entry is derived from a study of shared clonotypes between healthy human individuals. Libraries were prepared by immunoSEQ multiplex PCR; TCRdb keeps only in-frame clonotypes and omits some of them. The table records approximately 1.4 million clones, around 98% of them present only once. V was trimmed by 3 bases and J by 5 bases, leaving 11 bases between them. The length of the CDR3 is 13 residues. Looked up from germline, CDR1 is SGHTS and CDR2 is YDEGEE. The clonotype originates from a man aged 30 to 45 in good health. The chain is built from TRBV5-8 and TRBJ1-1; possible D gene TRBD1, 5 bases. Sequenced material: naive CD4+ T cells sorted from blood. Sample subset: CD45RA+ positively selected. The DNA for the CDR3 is TGTGCCAGCAGCTGGGGGGAGGGGACTGAAGCTTTCTTT. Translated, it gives CASSWGEGTEAFF.